This T cell receptor (beta chain) was sequenced during a study of technical replicates of blood from a few donors. Produced via immunoSEQ multiplex PCR; TCRdb's table is partial and in-frame only. The sample yields 80,000 to 100,000 clones, 95% seen once. The origin of this receptor is a human donor in good health. Sequenced input: T cells isolated from PBMCs.

As DNA, the CDR3 is TGTGCCAGCAGCTATACCGCTAGCGGGGGGTACGAGCAGTACTTC. It is translated as CASSYTASGGYEQYF. The chain couples TRBV5-6 to TRBJ2-7; 11 bases are a match to TRBD2. The CDR3 consists of 15 residues. The trim removed 3 bases at V and 4 bases at J, leaving 6 bases unmatched. Germline values: CDR1 SGHDT, CDR2 YYEEEE.